This T cell receptor beta chain was sequenced during a study of PD-1 blockade in classical Hodgkin lymphoma. After removal of 3 bases from V and 6 bases from J, the junction contained 19 bases not matched to a gene. The CDR3 extends over 20 amino acids. Per germline, CDR1 PRHDT and CDR2 FYEKMQ (reference sequence). Concerning this clone itself: Antigen specificity is unknown.

No patient escaped relapse after autologous stem cell transplantation, and brentuximab vedotin exposure varied. Under best response, outcomes were complete response, partial response or progressive disease. General study findings and limits: When set against healthy donors, newly diagnosed patients were reported to show lower baseline TCR diversity.

Assay used: immunoSEQ multiplex PCR; TCRdb lists only in-frame clones, some missing. The sample yields approximately 51,000 clones, roughly 73% seen once. This TCR was sampled from a human donor with classical Hodgkin lymphoma. Sequenced material: peripheral blood mononuclear cells (PBMCs), taken before the second cycle of nivolumab. The chain links TRBV13 to TRBJ2-1, with 11 bases that match TRBD2. The CDR3 loop reads CASSFREARPGLAGGNEQFF. The DNA for the CDR3 is TGTGCCAGCAGCTTTAGGGAGGCCAGGCCGGGGCTAGCGGGAGGCAATGAGCAGTTCTTC.